This TCR beta chain was retrieved from a study of beta chain features in type 1 diabetes. The wider study: Fewer than 110 million sorted cells were examined across all samples. Findings of the study overall: Equally in patients and controls, shorter templates might have been favored by PCR. Researchers report that Type 1 diabetes patients had moderately but significantly shorter TCRB CDR3s across all four CD4+ subsets.

The CDR3 consists of 14 residues. Germline CDR1 reads ENHRY; CDR2 reads SYGVKD. V was shortened by 2 bases and J by 7 bases, with 14 bases between the two germline ends. This clone was observed a few times. What it recognizes is unknown. Expressed TCRB transcripts were sequenced, since all the RNA that had been isolated was reverse transcribed. Here immunoSEQ multiplex PCR was the method, and the copy in TCRdb shows in-frame clones only, minus some. This sample yields around 50,000 clones, of which roughly 48% are seen a single time; more than 0.1% belongs to the top ten. The sample taken for sequencing was stem cell memory CD4+ T cells from blood. The J gene is TRBJ1-2, the V gene TRBV10-3; maybe TRBD1 (5 bases). The TCR comes from a man younger than 45 with type 1 diabetes. The CDR3 sequence is CAISEPGTYSGYTF. The CDR3, as DNA: TGTGCCATCAGTGAGCCCGGGACTTACTCTGGCTACACCTTC.